Below, one T cell receptor (beta chain) is given with its context. Its antigen is currently unknown. The data stem from a study of monozygotic twins with inflammatory bowel disease. General observations from the study: Relative to healthy twins, IBD patients had fewer clonotypes in common with others, a gap that was especially apparent with disease activity.

The CDR3 runs to 17 residues. In germline, CDR1 is SGHRS, CDR2 YFSETQ. Each TCR library used about 3,200 ng of total RNA. Across eight separate reactions for each sample, cDNA was made. TCRdb reanalyzed the 5' RACE reads, giving one entry per CDR3 protein sequence and no DNA. Reported are approximately 380,000 distinct CDR3 sequences; the ten largest clones contain 2% to 3%. Sequences were obtained from blood. The chain carries TRBV5-1 and TRBJ1-3; absent DNA, TCRdb's TRBD1 call cannot be checked. The clonotype was recovered from a human donor with ulcerative colitis or Crohn's disease, or a healthy co-twin of an affected twin (not recorded which). CDR3: CASSLLSRGDSGNTIYF.